These T cell receptor beta chains were read from a single sample in a study of CD4+ T cells in melanoma. Sequenced by immunoSEQ multiplex PCR; TCRdb stores in-frame clones only, minus some. The profile covers around 110,000 clones, with about 90% appearing a single time and 3% to 4% taken by the ten largest. The sample comprised peripheral blood. The receptors originated from a human donor with melanoma. CDR3s include the opening cysteine and the closing phenylalanine or tryptophan. A D gene is named only where the DNA matches it firmly. Clone size, where shown, is once, few, many, or a class for clones that have expanded.

V gene: TRBV28
D gene: .
clone size: .
J gene: TRBJ2-5
CDR3 protein: CASSFLGIETQYF
CDR3 DNA: TGTGCCAGCAGTTTTCTGGGGATTGAGACCCAGTACTTC

V gene: TRBV7-3
D gene: .
clone size: .
J gene: TRBJ1-1
CDR3 protein: CASSLQGDTEAFF
CDR3 DNA: TGTGCCAGCAGCTTACAGGGAGACACTGAAGCTTTCTTT

V gene: TRBV7-9
D gene: TRBD1
clone size: .
J gene: TRBJ2-7
CDR3 protein: CASSLDRGPGEQYF
CDR3 DNA: TGTGCCAGCAGCTTAGACAGGGGGCCGGGGGAGCAGTACTTC

V gene: TRBV7-6
D gene: TRBD2
clone size: .
J gene: TRBJ2-3
CDR3 protein: CASSRKTSGSADTQYF
CDR3 DNA: TGTGCCAGCAGCCGAAAAACTAGCGGGAGCGCAGATACGCAGTATTTT

V gene: TRBV6-5
D gene: .
clone size: once
J gene: TRBJ2-2
CDR3 protein: CASRKAGLDTGELFF
CDR3 DNA: TGTGCCAGCAGAAAGGCAGGGCTGGACACCGGGGAGCTGTTTTTT

V gene: TRBV19
D gene: .
clone size: .
J gene: TRBJ2-4
CDR3 protein: CASSKGLGMLGKNIQYF
CDR3 DNA: TGTGCCAGTAGTAAAGGGCTGGGGATGTTAGGCAAAAACATTCAGTACTTC

V gene: TRBV5-1
D gene: .
clone size: .
J gene: TRBJ2-7
CDR3 protein: CASSSVLTPYEQYF
CDR3 DNA: TGCGCCAGCAGCTCGGTCCTGACTCCGTACGAGCAGTACTTC

V gene: TRBV6-5
D gene: .
clone size: .
J gene: TRBJ2-2
CDR3 protein: CASRGTGELFF
CDR3 DNA: TGTGCCAGCAGAGGAACCGGGGAGCTGTTTTTT

V gene: TRBV5-4
D gene: .
clone size: .
J gene: TRBJ2-5
CDR3 protein: CASSLGWSQETQYF
CDR3 DNA: TGTGCCAGCAGCTTGGGGTGGTCCCAAGAGACCCAGTACTTC

V gene: TRBV19
D gene: TRBD1
clone size: .
J gene: TRBJ2-5
CDR3 protein: CASSIDRDRTETQYF
CDR3 DNA: TGTGCCAGTAGTATAGATCGGGACAGGACCGAGACCCAGTACTTC

V gene: TRBV7-2
D gene: .
clone size: .
J gene: TRBJ2-3
CDR3 protein: CASSLVSRRHTDTQYF
CDR3 DNA: TGTGCCAGCAGCTTAGTCTCGCGGCGGCACACAGATACGCAGTATTTT

V gene: TRBV14
D gene: .
clone size: .
J gene: TRBJ2-7
CDR3 protein: CASSQWIEAYEQYF
CDR3 DNA: TGTGCCAGCAGTCAATGGATCGAGGCCTACGAGCAGTACTTC

V gene: TRBV7-8
D gene: .
clone size: .
J gene: TRBJ1-2
CDR3 protein: CASSLAGGRRGYTF
CDR3 DNA: TGTGCCAGCAGCTTAGCGGGGGGGCGCCGTGGCTACACCTTC

V gene: TRBV5-1
D gene: TRBD1
clone size: .
J gene: TRBJ2-5
CDR3 protein: CASSLVQGASETQYF
CDR3 DNA: TGCGCCAGCAGCTTGGTACAGGGGGCATCAGAGACCCAGTACTTC

V gene: TRBV6-5
D gene: TRBD2
clone size: .
J gene: TRBJ2-7
CDR3 protein: CASRSSGIHEQYF
CDR3 DNA: TGTGCCAGCCGATCTAGCGGGATTCACGAGCAGTACTTC

V gene: TRBV19
D gene: .
clone size: .
J gene: TRBJ1-2
CDR3 protein: CASSLTYYGYTF
CDR3 DNA: TGTGCCAGTAGTTTGACTTACTATGGCTACACCTTC

V gene: TRBV7-2
D gene: TRBD2
clone size: .
J gene: TRBJ2-5
CDR3 protein: CASSLVLAGGRETQYF
CDR3 DNA: TGTGCCAGCAGCTTAGTACTAGCGGGAGGAAGGGAGACCCAGTACTTC

V gene: TRBV6-5
D gene: .
clone size: .
J gene: TRBJ2-7
CDR3 protein: CASKQAGSYEQYF
CDR3 DNA: TGTGCCAGCAAACAAGCGGGCTCCTACGAGCAGTACTTC

V gene: TRBV15
D gene: .
clone size: .
J gene: TRBJ1-3
CDR3 protein: CATSRDGRNTIYF
CDR3 DNA: TGTGCCACCAGCAGAGACGGAAGAAACACCATATATTTT

V gene: TRBV28
D gene: TRBD2
clone size: .
J gene: TRBJ2-1
CDR3 protein: CALSGGVSYNEQFF
CDR3 DNA: TGTGCCCTTAGCGGGGGAGTCTCCTACAATGAGCAGTTCTTC

V gene: TRBV6-1
D gene: .
clone size: .
J gene: TRBJ2-7
CDR3 protein: CASREQEGGAYEQYF
CDR3 DNA: TGTGCCAGCAGGGAGCAAGAGGGGGGGGCCTACGAGCAGTACTTC

V gene: TRBV11-3
D gene: TRBD2
clone size: .
J gene: TRBJ2-3
CDR3 protein: CASSYPSGGLTDTQYF
CDR3 DNA: TGTGCCAGCAGCTATCCTAGCGGAGGATTAACAGATACGCAGTATTTT

V gene: TRBV2
D gene: TRBD2
clone size: .
J gene: TRBJ2-7
CDR3 protein: CASILGGSSYEQYF
CDR3 DNA: TGTGCCAGCATCTTGGGGGGGAGCTCCTACGAGCAGTACTTC

V gene: TRBV30
D gene: .
clone size: .
J gene: TRBJ1-2
CDR3 protein: CAWSELGDYGYTF
CDR3 DNA: TGTGCCTGGTCGGAGTTGGGGGACTATGGCTACACCTTC

V gene: TRBV29-1
D gene: .
clone size: .
J gene: TRBJ2-3
CDR3 protein: CSFGAHTDTQYF
CDR3 DNA: TGCAGCTTTGGGGCCCACACAGATACGCAGTATTTT

V gene: TRBV6-5
D gene: .
clone size: .
J gene: TRBJ2-3
CDR3 protein: CASSRGEDTQYF
CDR3 DNA: TGTGCCAGCAGTAGGGGGGAAGATACGCAGTATTTT